A selection of T cell receptor beta chains follows, all from one sample in a study of identical twins. MiXCR, run by TCRdb on the 5' RACE reads, gives a single entry per CDR3 protein. Seen here are 500,000 to 600,000 distinct CDR3 sequences, roughly a fifth observed once, and the top ten hold roughly 0.91%. This sample was also put to use in a study of T cells expressing NK-cell markers.

Sequenced material: CD4+ T cells sorted from blood. These receptors all come from a woman aged 18-29 years in good health. Each CDR3 is given with its conserved first and last residue. Fields, in order: D gene, V gene, CDR3 length, clone size, J gene, CDR3 protein, CDR3 DNA. A D gene is named only where the DNA matches it firmly. Size values are once, few and many counts, or a class for expanded clones, and some rows have none.

NA,TRBV10-3,16,NA,TRBJ1-2,CAISESGEQSNYGYTF,TGTGCCATCAGTGAGTCTGGAGAACAGTCTAACTATGGCTACACCTTC
TRBD2,TRBV5-1,14,few,TRBJ2-5,CASSVGRVQETQYF,TGCGCCAGCAGCGTCGGGAGGGTCCAAGAGACCCAGTACTTC
NA,TRBV29-1,12,NA,TRBJ1-1,CSVTGWETEAFF,TGCAGCGTCACAGGGTGGGAGACTGAAGCTTTCTTT
NA,TRBV20-1,12,NA,TRBJ2-7,CSAKDNSYEQYF,TGCAGTGCTAAAGACAACTCCTACGAGCAGTACTTC
NA,TRBV4-2,14,few,TRBJ2-5,CASSQSQGDETQYF,TGTGCCAGCAGCCAAAGCCAGGGTGACGAGACCCAGTACTTC
NA,TRBV7-6,13,once,TRBJ2-2,CATGGGNTGELFF,TGTGCCACCGGGGGCGGGAACACCGGGGAGCTGTTTTTT
NA,TRBV9,14,NA,TRBJ2-5,CASSVVGRGETQYF,TGTGCCAGCAGCGTAGTCGGTAGGGGAGAGACCCAGTACTTC
NA,TRBV6-5,13,NA,TRBJ2-1,CASSLGPPAPQFF,TGTGCCAGCAGTTTGGGGCCCCCGGCACCCCAGTTCTTC
NA,TRBV30,11,once,TRBJ2-7,CAWSEEIEQYF,TGTGCCTGGAGTGAGGAGATCGAGCAGTACTTC
NA,TRBV5-5,13,NA,TRBJ2-7,CAIGTGPLYEQYF,TGTGCCATCGGCACAGGGCCCCTCTACGAGCAGTACTTC
NA,TRBV20-1,14,many,TRBJ2-2,CSAPHGANTGELFF,TGCAGTGCGCCTCACGGGGCGAACACCGGGGAGCTGTTTTTT
NA,TRBV5-1,15,many,TRBJ2-6,CASNGGTVGANVLTF,TGCGCCAGCAATGGAGGGACTGTTGGGGCCAACGTCCTGACTTTC
NA,TRBV25-1,13,few,TRBJ2-1,CASSEVGATEQFF,TGTGCCAGCAGTGAGGTTGGAGCAACTGAGCAGTTCTTC
NA,TRBV9,14,NA,TRBJ2-1,CASSVAQRQNEQFF,TGTGCCAGCAGCGTAGCCCAGCGGCAAAATGAGCAGTTCTTC
NA,TRBV3-1,16,NA,TRBJ2-5,CASSQRIGRGEETQYF,TGTGCCAGCAGCCAGCGGATTGGCAGGGGAGAAGAGACCCAGTACTTC
NA,TRBV12-3/TRBV12-4,14,NA,TRBJ1-1,CASSPTSRNTEAFF,TGTGCCAGCAGTCCCACGTCACGGAACACTGAAGCTTTCTTT
NA,TRBV6-5,14,few,TRBJ2-7,CASSFEGLSYEQYF,TGTGCCAGCAGTTTTGAGGGTTTGTCCTACGAGCAGTACTTC
NA,TRBV9,14,NA,TRBJ2-5,CASSAGVGVETQYF,TGTGCCAGCAGCGCTGGGGTTGGGGTTGAGACCCAGTACTTC
TRBD2,TRBV25-1,16,NA,TRBJ2-5,CASSKFASGNQETQYF,TGTGCCAGCAGTAAATTCGCTAGCGGGAACCAAGAGACCCAGTACTTC
TRBD2,TRBV5-4,15,NA,TRBJ2-7,CASSLGTSGNDEQYF,TGTGCCAGCAGCTTGGGGACTAGCGGGAATGACGAGCAGTACTTC
NA,TRBV20-1,16,NA,TRBJ1-5,CSARERQIKSNQPQHF,TGCAGTGCTAGGGAGCGACAGATCAAAAGCAATCAGCCCCAGCATTTT
NA,TRBV29-1,10,few,TRBJ1-2,CSVEGVGYTF,TGCAGCGTTGAAGGGGTAGGCTACACCTTC
TRBD1,TRBV20-1,13,NA,TRBJ1-2,CSAAGQGDYGYTF,TGCAGTGCCGCGGGGCAGGGGGACTATGGCTACACCTTC
NA,TRBV18,15,NA,TRBJ1-1,CASSSTQGTNTEAFF,TGTGCCAGCTCATCGACGCAGGGGACGAACACTGAAGCTTTCTTT
NA,TRBV27,15,few,TRBJ2-7,CASSLSGGPTYEQYF,TGTGCCAGCAGTTTATCGGGGGGACCAACCTACGAGCAGTACTTC
TRBD2,TRBV9,17,few,TRBJ2-2,CASSARLAGMNTGELFF,TGTGCCAGCAGCGCCAGACTAGCGGGAATGAACACCGGGGAGCTGTTTTTT
NA,TRBV7-6,14,NA,TRBJ1-2,CASSWEKGGYGYTF,TGTGCCAGCAGTTGGGAGAAAGGCGGCTATGGCTACACCTTC